This T cell receptor (beta chain) was identified during a study of OX40 agonist ivuxolimab in advanced cancers. Study as a whole: Dose-escalation subjects each had hepatocellular carcinoma, melanoma, renal cell or head and neck cancer. Enrollees could have had prior anti-PD-1, anti-PD-L1 or anti-CTLA-4 therapy, which approximately 38% had received. Study-level findings and limits: Among expanded peripheral T cells, antigen specificity went undetermined.

Autoimmune disease history or systemic immunosuppression meant exclusion. The repertoire was sequenced with immunoSEQ multiplex PCR; TCRdb's copy has only in-frame clones and lacks some. Of more than 15,000 clones in the sample, 74% were seen once. This clone appeared a single time. Antigen specificity is unknown. Germline values: CDR1 MNHEY, CDR2 SMNVEV (reference sequence). This CDR3 is built from 16 residues. After removal of 7 bases from V and 3 bases from J, the junction contained 14 bases not matched to a gene. This sequence joins TRBV27 and TRBJ2-7; TRBD1 matches at 8 bases. The sequences come from CD4+ or CD8+ T cells sorted from blood, collected in a trial of the OX40 agonist ivuxolimab. This receptor was taken from an adult with an advanced solid tumor such as melanoma, head and neck, liver or kidney cancer. CDR3 bases: TGTGCCAGCACCATACGAGACAGGGGCCCTTTCTACGAGCAGTACTTC. It codes for CASTIRDRGPFYEQYF.